Listed below are T cell receptor beta chains from one sample, sequenced in a study of cytomegalovirus exposure and HLA in healthy donors. Method: immunoSEQ multiplex PCR; TCRdb's copy keeps in-frame clones and lacks some. The sample yields some 160,000 clones, roughly 79% seen once. Sample: PBMCs. Source of these receptors: a woman in her 30s in good health and CMV-seronegative. Each CDR3 is given with its conserved first and last residue. The D gene is left open where the match is weak. Only some rows state a clone size, as once, few, many or a class for expanded clones.

d_call,v_call,clone_size,j_call,cdr3_aa,cdr3_nt
-,TRBV2,few,TRBJ1-1,CASSEALKSGLTFF,TGTGCCAGCAGTGAAGCGCTAAAGTCCGGTTTAACTTTCTTT
-,TRBV27,-,TRBJ1-4,CASGQQARAGKLFF,TGTGCCAGCGGCCAACAGGCCAGGGCTGGAAAACTGTTTTTT
-,TRBV18,-,TRBJ1-2,CASSPYKAGLEGYTF,TGTGCCAGCTCACCATATAAAGCAGGGTTGGAGGGCTACACCTTC
TRBD2,TRBV13,-,TRBJ2-2,CASSFTSGAETGELFF,TGTGCCAGCAGCTTCACTAGCGGGGCGGAGACCGGGGAGCTGTTTTTT
TRBD2,TRBV4-1,-,TRBJ2-1,CASSPTLAVRSYNEQFF,TGCGCCAGCAGCCCTACTCTAGCGGTTAGATCCTACAATGAGCAGTTCTTC
-,TRBV5-8,-,TRBJ1-1,CASSLRGSTEAFF,TGTGCCAGCAGCCTTAGGGGAAGCACTGAAGCTTTCTTT
-,TRBV6-5,few,TRBJ2-7,CASSSRGDTYEQYF,TGTGCCAGCAGTTCCCGGGGGGACACCTACGAGCAGTACTTC
-,TRBV21-1,-,TRBJ1-5,CASSSSPGQLRHQNNQPQHF,TGTGCCAGCAGCTCATCCCCGGGACAGTTACGCCACCAAAACAATCAGCCCCAGCATTTT
-,TRBV9,-,TRBJ1-1,CASSAYGGEKAFF,TGTGCCAGCAGCGCGTATGGGGGCGAGAAAGCTTTCTTT
-,TRBV18,once,TRBJ1-1,CASSPPRQIHTEAFF,TGTGCCAGCTCACCACCTCGACAGATTCACACTGAAGCTTTCTTT
-,TRBV7-3,once,TRBJ1-2,CASSLTRAGSDGYTF,TGTGCCAGCAGCTTAACGAGGGCCGGCTCGGATGGCTACACCTTC
TRBD1,TRBV6-5,-,TRBJ2-7,CASSNRDRATYEQYF,TGTGCCAGCAGTAACCGGGACAGGGCTACCTACGAGCAGTACTTC
TRBD2,TRBV5-1,-,TRBJ2-1,CASSLGLAGGYNEQFF,TGCGCCAGCAGCTTGGGGCTAGCGGGGGGCTACAATGAGCAGTTCTTC
-,TRBV5-1,-,TRBJ1-3,CASSLGASGNTIYF,TGCGCCAGCAGCTTGGGGGCCTCTGGAAACACCATATATTTT
-,TRBV2,once,TRBJ1-6,CASSEVPAGMNSPLHF,TGTGCCAGCAGTGAAGTCCCGGCGGGTATGAATTCACCCCTCCACTTT
TRBD1,TRBV5-4,-,TRBJ2-2,CASSVGQGGIGELFF,TGTGCCAGCAGCGTCGGACAGGGGGGTATCGGGGAGCTGTTTTTT
TRBD1,TRBV5-1,-,TRBJ1-1,CASRPGQALRRTEAFF,TGCGCCAGCAGGCCAGGACAGGCCCTTCGGAGGACTGAAGCTTTCTTT
-,TRBV14,-,TRBJ2-2,CASSQDLRTGRDTGELFF,TGTGCCAGCAGCCAAGATTTAAGGACAGGGAGGGACACCGGGGAGCTGTTTTTT
-,TRBV5-4,-,TRBJ2-7,CASSLRRDLFYEQYF,TGTGCCAGCAGCTTGAGGAGGGATCTCTTCTACGAGCAGTACTTC
TRBD1,TRBV27,-,TRBJ2-3,CASSSDRAGTDTQYF,TGTGCCAGCAGTTCGGACAGGGCGGGGACAGATACGCAGTATTTT
TRBD1,TRBV7-2,-,TRBJ1-2,CASSSGTGNGYTF,TGTGCCAGCAGCTCAGGGACAGGGAACGGCTACACCTTC
-,TRBV7-8,-,TRBJ1-2,CASSQPGTLNYGYTF,TGTGCCAGCAGCCAACCTGGCACCCTCAACTATGGCTACACCTTC
TRBD1,TRBV11-2,-,TRBJ2-7,CASSQGTASSYEQYF,TGTGCCAGCAGCCAAGGGACAGCAAGCTCCTACGAGCAGTACTTC